This is a list of T cell receptor beta chains from one sample in a study of blood T cell repertoires in COVID-19. Profiled with immunoSEQ multiplex PCR; TCRdb holds only in-frame clones, not every one. The repertoire holds over 120,000 clones, about 87% seen once, with less than 0.95% in the top ten. Input material: peripheral blood. Source of these receptors: a woman aged 45 to 65 with acute or convalescent COVID-19. Both conserved end residues are part of each CDR3. A D gene is named only where the DNA matches it firmly. Clone size is given for some rows only: seen once, a few or many times, or a class if the clone is expanded.

clone size: .
D gene: TRBD1
V gene: TRBV9
J gene: TRBJ1-1
CDR3 length: 14
CDR3 DNA: TGTGCCAGCAGCCCCCAGTACAGGGGGATTTGGGCTTTCTTT
CDR3 protein: CASSPQYRGIWAFF

clone size: once
D gene: TRBD2
V gene: TRBV11-2
J gene: TRBJ2-7
CDR3 length: 14
CDR3 DNA: TGTGCCAGCAGCCCTGTAGCGGGAGCGGCCGAGCAGTACTTC
CDR3 protein: CASSPVAGAAEQYF

clone size: .
D gene: .
V gene: TRBV5-6
J gene: TRBJ1-1
CDR3 length: 13
CDR3 DNA: TGTGCCAGCAGCTTGGCCCGGAACACTGAAGCTTTCTTT
CDR3 protein: CASSLARNTEAFF

clone size: .
D gene: .
V gene: TRBV7-2
J gene: TRBJ1-1
CDR3 length: 12
CDR3 DNA: TGTGCCAGCAGCTTACTTTACACTGAAGCTTTCTTT
CDR3 protein: CASSLLYTEAFF

clone size: few
D gene: .
V gene: TRBV29-1
J gene: TRBJ1-1
CDR3 length: 13
CDR3 DNA: TGCAGCGCCAGACGGGGGGGGAACACTGAAGCTTTCTTT
CDR3 protein: CSARRGGNTEAFF

clone size: .
D gene: .
V gene: TRBV4-1
J gene: TRBJ1-4
CDR3 length: 14
CDR3 DNA: TGCGCCAGCAGCCGGCAGGGAGGTAATGAAAAACTGTTTTTT
CDR3 protein: CASSRQGGNEKLFF

clone size: .
D gene: TRBD1
V gene: TRBV9
J gene: TRBJ1-1
CDR3 length: 14
CDR3 DNA: TGTGCCAGCAGCCCTTGGACAGGGAGCACTGAAGCTTTCTTT
CDR3 protein: CASSPWTGSTEAFF

clone size: .
D gene: .
V gene: TRBV5-1
J gene: TRBJ2-7
CDR3 length: 15
CDR3 DNA: TGCGCCAGCAGCATAGAGACAGGGAGGTTCTACGAGCAGTACTTC
CDR3 protein: CASSIETGRFYEQYF

clone size: .
D gene: TRBD2
V gene: TRBV3-1/TRBV3-2
J gene: TRBJ2-3
CDR3 length: 15
CDR3 DNA: TGTGCCAGCAGCCAAAGGCGGGGGGATGCAGATACGCAGTATTTT
CDR3 protein: CASSQRRGDADTQYF

clone size: .
D gene: .
V gene: TRBV14
J gene: TRBJ2-1
CDR3 length: 13
CDR3 DNA: TGTGCCAGCAGCCAAGTGAGGGCAAATGAGCAGTTCTTC
CDR3 protein: CASSQVRANEQFF

clone size: once
D gene: .
V gene: TRBV9
J gene: TRBJ1-1
CDR3 length: 12
CDR3 DNA: TGTGCCAGCAGTGTAAACGGCGGGGTAGCTTTCTTT
CDR3 protein: CASSVNGGVAFF

clone size: once
D gene: .
V gene: TRBV25-1
J gene: TRBJ2-1
CDR3 length: 16
CDR3 DNA: TGTGCCAGCAGTGAATGGGAGCGAAGCTCCTACAATGAGCAGTTCTTC
CDR3 protein: CASSEWERSSYNEQFF

clone size: .
D gene: TRBD1
V gene: TRBV4-2
J gene: TRBJ1-1
CDR3 length: 13
CDR3 DNA: TGTGCCAGCGGCGGACAGGGACACACTGAAGCTTTCTTT
CDR3 protein: CASGGQGHTEAFF

clone size: .
D gene: TRBD2
V gene: TRBV11-3
J gene: TRBJ2-2
CDR3 length: 18
CDR3 DNA: TGTGCCAGCAGCTTCGGACTAGCGGGAGGGCCTGACACCGGGGAGCTGTTTTTT
CDR3 protein: CASSFGLAGGPDTGELFF

clone size: .
D gene: .
V gene: TRBV18
J gene: TRBJ1-1
CDR3 length: 15
CDR3 DNA: TGTGCCAGCTCACCACAGCGGGCGCGGGATACTGAAGCTTTCTTT
CDR3 protein: CASSPQRARDTEAFF

clone size: .
D gene: .
V gene: TRBV7-3
J gene: TRBJ2-5
CDR3 length: 14
CDR3 DNA: TGTGCCAGCAGCCAAGTGGGGGCCCAAGAGACCCAGTACTTC
CDR3 protein: CASSQVGAQETQYF

clone size: .
D gene: .
V gene: TRBV11-3
J gene: TRBJ1-1
CDR3 length: 13
CDR3 DNA: TGTGCCAGCAACCCGCAGGGAAGCACTGAAGCTTTCTTT
CDR3 protein: CASNPQGSTEAFF

clone size: .
D gene: .
V gene: TRBV20-1
J gene: TRBJ1-3
CDR3 length: 11
CDR3 DNA: TGCAGTGCTGGGGCGGCCAACACCATATATTTT
CDR3 protein: CSAGAANTIYF

clone size: .
D gene: TRBD1
V gene: TRBV3-1/TRBV3-2
J gene: TRBJ2-7
CDR3 length: 13
CDR3 DNA: TGTGCCAGCAGGGCAGGGGGATTCGGCGAGCAGTACTTC
CDR3 protein: CASRAGGFGEQYF

clone size: .
D gene: .
V gene: TRBV19
J gene: TRBJ1-2
CDR3 length: 15
CDR3 DNA: TGTGCCAGTAGTACGGGGGAGAGTCCTAACTATGGCTACACCTTC
CDR3 protein: CASSTGESPNYGYTF

clone size: .
D gene: .
V gene: TRBV6-6
J gene: TRBJ1-4
CDR3 length: 13
CDR3 DNA: TGTGCCAGCAGTCTTCCAGGGGATGAAAAACTGTTTTTT
CDR3 protein: CASSLPGDEKLFF

clone size: few
D gene: TRBD1
V gene: TRBV5-6
J gene: TRBJ2-6
CDR3 length: 17
CDR3 DNA: TGTGCCAGCAGCGCCGGGACAGGGAGACTTGGGGCCAACGTCCTGACTTTC
CDR3 protein: CASSAGTGRLGANVLTF

clone size: .
D gene: TRBD2
V gene: TRBV7-9
J gene: TRBJ2-3
CDR3 length: 14
CDR3 DNA: TGTGCCAGCAGTTCAGGGACTACCCCAGATACGCAGTATTTT
CDR3 protein: CASSSGTTPDTQYF

clone size: .
D gene: TRBD2
V gene: TRBV5-4
J gene: TRBJ2-3
CDR3 length: 16
CDR3 DNA: TGTGCCAGCAGCACAGCTAGCGGGGGGGCGACAGATACGCAGTATTTT
CDR3 protein: CASSTASGGATDTQYF

clone size: .
D gene: .
V gene: TRBV11-2
J gene: TRBJ2-7
CDR3 length: 15
CDR3 DNA: TGTGCCAGCAGCTCCCTGGGCGCCGGCTCCTACGAGCAGTACTTC
CDR3 protein: CASSSLGAGSYEQYF

clone size: once
D gene: TRBD1
V gene: TRBV7-9
J gene: TRBJ2-7
CDR3 length: 14
CDR3 DNA: TGTGCCAGCAGCTTGGGACAGGGGGACGACGAGCAGTACTTC
CDR3 protein: CASSLGQGDDEQYF

clone size: .
D gene: TRBD1
V gene: TRBV5-1
J gene: TRBJ2-7
CDR3 length: 14
CDR3 DNA: TGCGCCAGCAGCTTGACAGGGGGCACCTACGAGCAGTACTTC
CDR3 protein: CASSLTGGTYEQYF

clone size: .
D gene: .
V gene: TRBV28
J gene: TRBJ2-3
CDR3 length: 15
CDR3 DNA: TGTGCCAGCAGCCTCTGGGGGGTCTCCACAGATACGCAGTATTTT
CDR3 protein: CASSLWGVSTDTQYF

clone size: few
D gene: .
V gene: TRBV10-1
J gene: TRBJ2-1
CDR3 length: 13
CDR3 DNA: TGCGCCAGCAGTGAGTCGAACAGGGACGAGCAGTTCTTC
CDR3 protein: CASSESNRDEQFF

clone size: once
D gene: TRBD2
V gene: TRBV3-1/TRBV3-2
J gene: TRBJ2-7
CDR3 length: 15
CDR3 DNA: TGTGCCAGCAGCCGCGGGACTAGCGGGGGCTACGAGCAGTACTTC
CDR3 protein: CASSRGTSGGYEQYF

clone size: .
D gene: TRBD1
V gene: TRBV20-1
J gene: TRBJ2-3
CDR3 length: 15
CDR3 DNA: TGCAGTGCTAGTCACCGGGACAGGGGCACAGATACGCAGTATTTT
CDR3 protein: CSASHRDRGTDTQYF

clone size: .
D gene: .
V gene: TRBV25-1
J gene: TRBJ2-3
CDR3 length: 12
CDR3 DNA: TGTGCCAGCAGTCTATACACAGATACGCAGTATTTT
CDR3 protein: CASSLYTDTQYF

clone size: .
D gene: TRBD1
V gene: TRBV11-2
J gene: TRBJ1-2
CDR3 length: 12
CDR3 DNA: TGTGCCAGCAGCACCAGGGGGCAGGGCTACACCTTC
CDR3 protein: CASSTRGQGYTF

clone size: .
D gene: .
V gene: TRBV28
J gene: TRBJ1-2
CDR3 length: 13
CDR3 DNA: TGTGCCAGCAGTTTCAAGAGGGTTTATGGCTACACCTTC
CDR3 protein: CASSFKRVYGYTF

clone size: .
D gene: .
V gene: TRBV7-3
J gene: TRBJ1-1
CDR3 length: 13
CDR3 DNA: TGTGCCAGCAGCTTTGACTGGAACACTGAAGCTTTCTTT
CDR3 protein: CASSFDWNTEAFF

clone size: few
D gene: TRBD1
V gene: TRBV3-1/TRBV3-2
J gene: TRBJ1-2
CDR3 length: 13
CDR3 DNA: TGTGCCAGCAGCCAACACAGGGGTTATGGCTACACCTTC
CDR3 protein: CASSQHRGYGYTF

clone size: .
D gene: .
V gene: TRBV6-5
J gene: TRBJ2-6
CDR3 length: 15
CDR3 DNA: TGTGCCAGCAGCCTAGGACGGGGGGGGGCCAACGTCCTGACTTTC
CDR3 protein: CASSLGRGGANVLTF

clone size: .
D gene: .
V gene: TRBV9
J gene: TRBJ2-7
CDR3 length: 13
CDR3 DNA: TGTGCCAGCAGCGTAGGGAGGGATTACGAGCAGTACTTC
CDR3 protein: CASSVGRDYEQYF

clone size: .
D gene: TRBD1
V gene: TRBV11-2
J gene: TRBJ2-1
CDR3 length: 16
CDR3 DNA: TGTGCCAGCAGCCAACAACAGGGGGCATGGAGTAATGAGCAGTTCTTC
CDR3 protein: CASSQQQGAWSNEQFF

clone size: .
D gene: .
V gene: TRBV23-1
J gene: TRBJ2-5
CDR3 length: 13
CDR3 DNA: TGCGCCAGCAGCCCCGGGTTACAAGAGACCCAGTACTTC
CDR3 protein: CASSPGLQETQYF

clone size: .
D gene: .
V gene: TRBV7-3
J gene: TRBJ1-3
CDR3 length: 14
CDR3 DNA: TGTGCCAGCAGCTTCCAGGGGACTGGAAACACCATATATTTT
CDR3 protein: CASSFQGTGNTIYF

clone size: few
D gene: TRBD2
V gene: TRBV19
J gene: TRBJ2-5
CDR3 length: 15
CDR3 DNA: TGTGCCAGTAGTATCGGACTAGCGGACCAAGAGACCCAGTACTTC
CDR3 protein: CASSIGLADQETQYF

clone size: .
D gene: .
V gene: TRBV5-4
J gene: TRBJ2-1
CDR3 length: 14
CDR3 DNA: TGTGCCAGCAGCCCCCGACAGGCGTACAATGAGCAGTTCTTC
CDR3 protein: CASSPRQAYNEQFF